The 4 T cell receptor beta chains below were found in one sample sequenced in a study of cytomegalovirus exposure and HLA in healthy donors. 13 Jbeta primers and 60 Vbeta primers were used for the PCR. Here immunoSEQ multiplex PCR was the method, and the copy in TCRdb shows in-frame clones only, minus some. The table has 150,000 to 200,000 clones, 70% to 85% seen once. Sequenced material: PBMCs. The source is a boy under 10 years old in good health and CMV-seronegative.

The V call is TRBV7-9, the J call TRBJ1-2; 7 bases fit TRBD1. Germline V lookup: CDR1 SEHNR, CDR2 FQNEAQ (reference sequence). The CDR3 totals 14 residues. V shed 1 base, J shed 3 bases, and the junction held 2 bases outside the gene matches. CDR3 region: CASSLVQGDYGYTF. The CDR3 nucleotides are TGTGCCAGCAGCTTAGTTCAGGGGGACTATGGCTACACCTTC. Full variable domain (missing parts from reference TRBV7-9 and TRBJ1-2): DTGVSQNPRHKITKRGQNVTFRCDPISEHNRLYWYRQTLGQGPEFLTYFQNEAQLEKSRLLSDRFSAERPKGSFSTLEIQRTEQGDSAMYLCASSLVQGDYGYTFGSGTRLTVV.

The DNA of the CDR3 is TGTGCCAGCAGCCCCGGGCCAACGGGAGTAGGTAAGAATCAGCCCCAGCATTTT. Translating gives CASSPGPTGVGKNQPQHF. The rearrangement joins TRBV7-2 to TRBJ1-5; D call uncertain. This CDR3 contains 18 residues. The germline CDR1 and CDR2 sequences are SGHTA and FQGNSA. V lost 5 bases, J lost 4 bases, and 24 bases lay in between.

The chain couples TRBV5-5 to TRBJ1-2, with no clear D. The CDR3 is 16 amino acids. CDR1 and CDR2 from the germline V gene are SGHKS and YYEKEE (reference sequence). V was shortened by 0 bases and J by 4 bases, with 16 bases between the two germline ends. The CDR3 sequence: CASSLANSQLPYGYTF. The DNA for the CDR3 is TGTGCCAGCAGCTTGGCCAACAGTCAACTTCCCTATGGCTACACCTTC.

The rearrangement links TRBV11-2 to TRBJ2-2, with 7 bases that match TRBD1. The germline V gene has CDR1 SGHAT and CDR2 FQNNGV. J lost 0 bases, V lost 2 bases, and 3 bases had no gene match. The CDR3 runs to 16 residues. The CDR3 loop reads CASSLRDSANTGELFF. CDR3 in DNA: TGTGCCAGCAGCTTAAGGGACAGTGCGAACACCGGGGAGCTGTTTTTT.